The 3 T cell receptor beta chains in this list originate from one sample, sequenced in a study of brain metastases from non-small cell lung cancer. The assay was immunoSEQ multiplex PCR, and TCRdb's table has in-frame clones only and misses some. This sample has 1,000 to 1,500 clones; approximately 83% occur once, and the top ten carry approximately 7.7%. Sequenced sample: tumor-adjacent normal tissue. Source of these receptors: a donor at least 40 years old with non-small cell lung cancer.

This clone was picked up a small number of times. This rearrangement joins TRBV5-6 to TRBJ2-5; D call uncertain. The ends were cut back, 2 bases at V and 5 bases at J, with 4 bases in the middle. Germline values: CDR1 SGHDT, CDR2 YYEEEE. This CDR3 comprises 11 residues. CDR3 DNA sequence: TGTGCCAGCAGCTTAAGCGAGACCCAGTACTTC. Translating it yields CASSLSETQYF.

The rearrangement joins TRBV5-4 to TRBJ1-1, with D perhaps TRBD1 (5 bases). CDR3 length: 13 amino acids. Trimming shortened V by 4 bases and J by 7 bases, and 14 bases separated the two germline ends. CDR1 and CDR2 from the germline V gene are SGHNT and YYREEE (reference sequence). The CDR3 loop reads CASSVLGGNEAFF. For the CDR3, the DNA is TGTGCCAGCAGCGTACTCGGGGGGAATGAAGCTTTCTTT.

The rearrangement links TRBV5-6 to TRBJ1-6; TRBD1 aligns across 7 bases. CDR3 length equals 14 residues. Germline V gives CDR1 SGHDT, CDR2 YYEEEE. V lost 0 bases to trimming and J lost 8 bases; unmatched junction nucleotides: 2. The CDR3 DNA follows: TGTGCCAGCAGCTTGGTCAGGGGGGATTCACCCCTCCACTTT. Translated: CASSLVRGDSPLHF.